This paragraph covers one T cell receptor beta chain sequence. The clone's antigen remains unknown. One base away there is no much larger clone; base qualities are not given. The data originate from a study of shared clonotypes between healthy human individuals (dated by TCRdb to the early 2020s). Regarding the complete study: The cohort comprised a couple of women and a few men aged 18 to 49 years. For each donor, CD4 naive and CD4 memory were each run on three plates, CD8 naive on two plates, and CD8 memory on one plate. Blood TCR repertoires of five healthy adults were deeply sequenced to estimate repertoire size and the extent of clonotype sharing between individuals. Libraries were prepared and TCR repertoires were sequenced by different laboratories using diverse techniques, in order to increase sequencing depth and limit assay-specific biases. Each donor's leukapheresis produced roughly between roughly 0.85 and 10 billion PBMCs. Findings and caveats that apply to the study as a whole: Pairwise subsampling indicated that sequencing depth was expected to affect the degree of clonotype sharing among donors. Incomplete sequencing was indicated by rarefaction of sorted-subset datasets, despite the large sequencing depth. When a few donors were compared, the shared fraction of clonotypes was about 5.2% for naive CD4, more than 3% for naive CD8, more than 2% for memory CD4, and 0.4% for memory CD8. Naive subsets generally had larger estimated clonotype richness than memory subsets did. The small number of donors limited the genetic and exposure-history diversity represented. Sampling was limited to blood, and TCR repertoires in tissue likely differ from TCR repertoires in blood. Clonotypes shared by all four sorted-subset donors showed higher generation probabilities than non-shared clonotypes.

The CDR3 contains 16 residues, cysteine and phenylalanine counted. The retained sequence is limited to the CDR3, 48 bases, with the frame set at the first base. V sheds 1 base and J sheds 0 bases, leaving 10 bases between their ends. The germline V gene specifies LGHNA as CDR1 and YSLEER as CDR2. Using the deep immunoSEQ assay, multiplex PCR amplified TCR CDR3 regions from genomic DNA. Genomic DNA extracted from each cell subset was distributed evenly over all wells of several immunoSEQ 96-well plates, and each plate served as one replicate. For sorted subsets, about 210 ng of genomic DNA, equivalent to around 31,000 T cell genomes, went into each replicate PCR. Purified libraries were measured with a Qubit 3.0 fluorometer, size-checked on a Bioanalyzer 2100, and measured again with the KAPA Library Quantification kit. Every immunoSEQ 96-well plate was sequenced on a separate single-read 150-cycle Illumina NextSeq 550 flow cell. From the authors' description of their analysis: Because the immunoSEQ output included only junctional sequences and no quality scores, the filtering could not be the same as the filtering used for full-length reads. Sequences were annotated with PyIR, a Python wrapper for IgBLAST v1.9, and V/J genes and CDR3 were assigned using IMGT germline references. Reads with weak V/J assignments (E-value above 1e-6), missing CDR3, stop codons, out-of-frame junctions, or ambiguous translated residues were removed. V3J clonotypes were defined as sequences sharing an identical inferred V gene, J gene, and CDR3 amino acid sequence. The percentage overlap between two repertoires was calculated by dividing the number of shared unique clonotypes by the size of the smaller repertoire. Richness of each repertoire was evaluated using RTK rarefaction, the Chao1 estimator, and Recon v2.1 estimates of unobserved clonotypes. Generation probabilities were computed with OLGA for all TCRbeta clonotypes obtained by the gDNA method from four donors. What TCRdb holds here is the immuneACCESS table cut down to in-frame rearrangements. Part of the clones is not present; checked against another copy, under half of the missing clones reflect an unresolved V gene, and the others are unexplained. V, J and clone size were drawn from that table, and D and trimming were deduced from the DNA. The sample includes 2,500,000 or so clones, with over 85% observed a single time. Of the sample, roughly 0.14% falls within the top ten clones.

Healthy HIV-negative adults with no recently reported acute infections or vaccinations were included as donors. Every donor was a Caucasian adult residing in Nashville, Tennessee, USA. CD4+ T cells were enriched by magnetic negative selection, after which naive cells were positively selected on CD45RA and the negative fraction was taken as the memory subset. After blood collection by leukapheresis, PBMCs were isolated using Ficoll-Histopaque density gradient centrifugation and then cryopreserved in the vapor phase of liquid nitrogen. Analytical flow cytometry was used to check the purity and quantity of each magnetically sorted T cell population. Each sorted fraction had its genomic DNA isolated and then quantified by UV absorbance on a Nanodrop 2000c.

The V and J genes are TRBV4-3 and TRBJ1-3; the best D guess is TRBD1, with 5 bases matching. The TCR comes from a man aged 18 to 35 in good health. Sequencing was done on a sample of naive CD4+ T cells sorted from blood. The cell subset or site label, read with the paper, signifies: CD45RA+ positively selected. The DNA sequence follows: TGCGCCAGCAGCCAAGTAACGGGGACCTCTGGAAACACCATATATTTT. It encodes CASSQVTGTSGNTIYF.